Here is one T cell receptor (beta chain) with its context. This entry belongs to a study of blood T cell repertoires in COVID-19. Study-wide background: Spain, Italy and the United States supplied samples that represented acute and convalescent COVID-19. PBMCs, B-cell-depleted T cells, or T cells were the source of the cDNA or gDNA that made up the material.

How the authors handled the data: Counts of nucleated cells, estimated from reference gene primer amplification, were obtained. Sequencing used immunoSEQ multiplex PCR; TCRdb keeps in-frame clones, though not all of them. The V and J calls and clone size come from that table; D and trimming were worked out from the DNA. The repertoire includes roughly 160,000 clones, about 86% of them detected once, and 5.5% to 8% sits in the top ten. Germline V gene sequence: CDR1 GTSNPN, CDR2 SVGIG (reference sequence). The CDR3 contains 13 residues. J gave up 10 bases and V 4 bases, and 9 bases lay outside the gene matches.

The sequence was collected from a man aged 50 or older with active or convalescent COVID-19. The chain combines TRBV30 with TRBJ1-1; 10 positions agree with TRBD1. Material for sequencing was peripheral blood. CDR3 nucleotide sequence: TGTGCCTGGATGGCCGGGACAGGGGTAATAGCTTTCTTT. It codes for CAWMAGTGVIAFF.